This T cell receptor beta chain was captured by sequencing in a study of T cell repertoires in cytomegalovirus infection. Study observations and caveats: Dominating the ex vivo response were HLA-C-restricted CMV-specific TCR beta clonotypes.

This clonotype was observed at least ten times. Antigen unknown. A single record per CDR3 protein comes from TCRdb applying MiXCR to the reads. Of some 97,000 distinct CDR3 sequences in the sample, roughly a quarter are singletons; the top ten hold around 40%. V lost 4 bases and J lost 6; bases outside the gene matches: 10. The germline gives CDR1 LGHNA, CDR2 YSLEER. The CDR3 contains 15 residues. V and J are TRBV4-3 and TRBJ1-1; 8 bases match TRBD1. The clonotype comes from a human donor in good health (CMV status not recorded). Some clones in this sample may be carry-over from other donors' samples. Sequenced input: CD8+ T cells from PBMCs. CDR3 nucleotide sequence: TGCGCCAGCAGCCCCAGCTACAGGGGGGGCTCTGAAGCTTTCTTT. Translation: CASSPSYRGGSEAFF.